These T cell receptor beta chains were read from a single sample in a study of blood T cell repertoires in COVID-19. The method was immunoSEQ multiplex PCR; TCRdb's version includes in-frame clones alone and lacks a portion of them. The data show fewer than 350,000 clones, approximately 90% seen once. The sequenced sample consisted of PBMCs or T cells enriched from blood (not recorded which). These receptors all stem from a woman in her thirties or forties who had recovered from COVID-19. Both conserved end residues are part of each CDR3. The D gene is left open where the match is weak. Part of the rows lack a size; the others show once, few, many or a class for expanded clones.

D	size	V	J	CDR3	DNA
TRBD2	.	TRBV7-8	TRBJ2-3	CASSPGLGITDTQYF	TGTGCCAGCAGCCCGGGACTAGGGATAACAGATACGCAGTATTTT
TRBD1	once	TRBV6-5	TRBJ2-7	CASSYGDRAYEQYF	TGTGCCAGCAGTTACGGGGACAGAGCCTACGAGCAGTACTTC
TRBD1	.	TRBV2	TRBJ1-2	CASRPPGTGANYGYTF	TGTGCCAGCAGGCCCCCGGGGACAGGGGCTAACTATGGCTACACCTTC
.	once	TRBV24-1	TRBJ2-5	CATSVGGQETQYF	TGTGCCACCAGTGTAGGGGGCCAAGAGACCCAGTACTTC
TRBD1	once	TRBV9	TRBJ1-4	CASSLSQGADEKLFF	TGTGCCAGCAGCTTAAGTCAGGGGGCGGATGAAAAACTGTTTTTT
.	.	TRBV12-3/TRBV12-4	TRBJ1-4	CASSLSAPEKLFF	TGTGCCAGCAGTTTAAGCGCCCCAGAAAAACTGTTTTTT
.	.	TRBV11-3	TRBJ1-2	CASSFDRGGYTF	TGTGCCAGCAGCTTTGACCGAGGGGGCTACACCTTC
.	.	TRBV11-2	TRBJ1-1	CASSLAGRQAFF	TGTGCCAGCAGCTTAGCAGGCCGTCAAGCTTTCTTT
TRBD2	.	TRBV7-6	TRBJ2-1	CASSLVSSGRGYNEQFF	TGTGCCAGCAGCTTAGTCTCCAGTGGGAGGGGATACAATGAGCAGTTCTTC
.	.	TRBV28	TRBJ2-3	CASKDLSGTDTQYF	TGTGCCAGCAAAGACCTTAGCGGCACAGATACGCAGTATTTT
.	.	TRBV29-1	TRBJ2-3	CSAGDSPDTQYF	TGCAGCGCGGGGGACAGCCCAGATACGCAGTATTTT
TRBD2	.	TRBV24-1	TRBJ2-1	CATSDPGTSGRYNEQFF	TGTGCCACCAGTGACCCAGGGACTAGCGGGAGGTACAATGAGCAGTTCTTC
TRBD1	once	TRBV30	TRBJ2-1	CAWSHDRDLTNEQFF	TGTGCCTGGAGTCATGACAGGGACCTTACAAATGAGCAGTTCTTC
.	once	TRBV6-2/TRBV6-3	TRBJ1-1	CASSFSEHRVNTEAFF	TGTGCCAGCAGTTTTTCCGAGCACAGGGTAAACACTGAAGCTTTCTTT
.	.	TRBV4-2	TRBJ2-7	CASSQDRERYEQYF	TGTGCCAGCAGCCAAGACCGGGAGAGATACGAGCAGTACTTC
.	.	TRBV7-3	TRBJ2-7	CASSLGGNGYEQYF	TGTGCCAGCAGCTTAGGCGGGAATGGTTACGAGCAGTACTTC
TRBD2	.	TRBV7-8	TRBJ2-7	CASSPPSGIETYEQYF	TGTGCCAGCAGTCCTCCTAGCGGGATAGAAACCTACGAGCAGTACTTC
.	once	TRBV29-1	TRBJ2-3	CSVVGLNFTDTQYF	TGCAGCGTTGTAGGACTCAATTTCACAGATACGCAGTATTTT
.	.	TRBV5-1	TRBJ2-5	CASSPLGGQETQYF	TGCGCCAGCAGCCCCCTGGGGGGTCAAGAGACCCAGTACTTC
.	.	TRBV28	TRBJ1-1	CASSTRTDKATEAFF	TGTGCCAGCAGTACGCGGACAGACAAAGCTACTGAAGCTTTCTTT
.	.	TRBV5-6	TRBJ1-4	CASSSYFSNEKLFF	TGTGCCAGCAGCTCATACTTTTCTAATGAAAAACTGTTTTTT
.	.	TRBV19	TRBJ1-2	CAIIQGGGYTF	TGTGCCATCATACAGGGTGGTGGCTACACCTTC
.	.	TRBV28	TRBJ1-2	CASSVASNYGYTF	TGTGCCAGCAGTGTGGCCTCTAACTATGGCTACACCTTC
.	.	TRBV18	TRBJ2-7	CASSPQAGEGYEQYF	TGTGCCAGCTCACCACAGGCAGGGGAGGGCTACGAGCAGTACTTC
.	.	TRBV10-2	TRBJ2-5	CASSAYDGLRETQYF	TGCGCCAGCAGCGCCTATGACGGATTGAGGGAGACCCAGTACTTC
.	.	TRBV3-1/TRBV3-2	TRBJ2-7	CASSHSGDSYEQYF	TGTGCCAGCAGCCATTCAGGGGACTCCTACGAGCAGTACTTC
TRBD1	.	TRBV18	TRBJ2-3	CASSPQRSGQGIDTQYF	TGTGCCAGCTCACCACAACGGTCAGGACAGGGGATAGATACGCAGTATTTT
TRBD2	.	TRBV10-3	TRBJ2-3	CAISEPRLAGGTDTQYF	TGTGCCATCAGTGAGCCGCGACTAGCGGGAGGCACAGATACGCAGTATTTT
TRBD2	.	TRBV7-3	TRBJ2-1	CASSPVGDYSLHNEQFF	TGTGCCAGCAGCCCGGTCGGGGACTACTCCCTTCACAATGAGCAGTTCTTC
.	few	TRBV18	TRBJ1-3	CASSPQLGSGNTIYF	TGTGCCAGCTCACCGCAACTTGGTTCTGGAAACACCATATATTTT
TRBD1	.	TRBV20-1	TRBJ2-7	CSASRQGLYEQYF	TGCAGTGCTAGTAGACAGGGCCTATACGAGCAGTACTTC
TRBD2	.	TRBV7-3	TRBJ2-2	CASSSGLAGVVGELFF	TGTGCCAGCAGCTCGGGACTAGCGGGAGTGGTAGGGGAGCTGTTTTTT
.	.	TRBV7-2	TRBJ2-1	CASSSLGGVYNEQFF	TGTGCCAGCAGCTCCCTTGGCGGAGTCTACAATGAGCAGTTCTTC
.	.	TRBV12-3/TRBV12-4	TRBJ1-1	CASSLARGAEAFF	TGTGCCAGCAGTTTAGCCCGGGGGGCTGAAGCTTTCTTT
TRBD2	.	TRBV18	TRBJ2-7	CASSPSTSGRGEQYF	TGTGCCAGCTCACCGTCTACTAGCGGGAGGGGAGAGCAGTACTTC
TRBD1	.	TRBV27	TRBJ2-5	CASSLTGLETQYF	TGTGCCAGCAGTTTGACAGGGCTGGAGACCCAGTACTTC
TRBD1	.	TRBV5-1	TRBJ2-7	CASSRDRGYEQYF	TGCGCCAGCAGCCGGGACAGGGGATACGAGCAGTACTTC
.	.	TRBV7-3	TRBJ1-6	CASSLPGSPLHF	TGTGCCAGCAGCTTACCGGGATCACCCCTCCACTTT
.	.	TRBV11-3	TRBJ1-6	CASSPGGRIGSPLHF	TGTGCCAGCAGCCCCGGAGGGCGAATAGGGTCACCCCTCCACTTT
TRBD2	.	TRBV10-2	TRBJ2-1	CASRSGRGSSYNEQFF	TGCGCCAGCAGATCGGGGAGGGGAAGTTCCTACAATGAGCAGTTCTTC
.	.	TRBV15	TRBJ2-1	CATSRGIASSYNEQFF	TGTGCCACCAGCAGAGGTATAGCGAGCTCCTACAATGAGCAGTTCTTC
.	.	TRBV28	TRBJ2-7	CASAGRGRYEQYF	TGTGCCAGCGCTGGCAGGGGCCGCTACGAGCAGTACTTC
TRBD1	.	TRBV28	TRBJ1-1	CASSLSIGTGAEAFF	TGTGCCAGCAGTTTATCCATTGGGACAGGGGCTGAAGCTTTCTTT
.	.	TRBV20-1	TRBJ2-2	CSASISSFTGELFF	TGCAGTGCTAGTATATCTTCTTTCACCGGGGAGCTGTTTTTT
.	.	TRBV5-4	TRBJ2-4	CASSSRRAEIQYF	TGTGCCAGCAGCTCGAGGAGGGCGGAGATTCAGTACTTC
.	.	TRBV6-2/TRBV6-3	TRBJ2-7	CASSYSAGEQYF	TGTGCCAGCAGTTACTCCGCCGGCGAGCAGTACTTC
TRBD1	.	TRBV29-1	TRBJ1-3	CSVGQGLSSGNTIYF	TGCAGCGTTGGACAGGGTTTAAGCTCTGGAAACACCATATATTTT
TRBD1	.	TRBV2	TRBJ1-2	CASSQDRVRGYTF	TGTGCCAGCAGTCAAGACAGGGTTCGAGGCTACACCTTC
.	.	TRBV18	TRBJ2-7	CASSPGTPASYEQYF	TGTGCCAGCTCACCCGGGACTCCTGCCTCCTACGAGCAGTACTTC
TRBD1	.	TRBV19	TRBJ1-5	CASSSYRGGNQPQHF	TGTGCCAGTAGTAGCTACAGGGGAGGTAATCAGCCCCAGCATTTT
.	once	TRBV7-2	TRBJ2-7	CASSFRRGDEQYF	TGTGCCAGCAGCTTCCGGCGCGGTGACGAGCAGTACTTC
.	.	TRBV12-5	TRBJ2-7	CASGPGSARDEQYF	TGTGCTAGTGGTCCCGGTAGCGCACGGGACGAGCAGTACTTC
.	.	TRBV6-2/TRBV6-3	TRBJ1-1	CASSYGTRRARGTEAFF	TGTGCCAGCAGTTACGGGACGAGGAGGGCACGGGGGACTGAAGCTTTCTTT
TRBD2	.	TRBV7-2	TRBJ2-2	CASSELALGTGELFF	TGTGCCAGCAGCGAACTAGCGCTGGGTACCGGGGAGCTGTTTTTT